The rows below give T cell receptor beta chains drawn from one sample of a study of radiation and T cells in renal cell carcinoma. Repertoires were generated with immunoSEQ multiplex PCR, while TCRdb's copy carries only in-frame clones and drops some. The table includes about 130,000 clones, 70% to 90% detected once. This material consisted of blood, taken from a patient whose treatment included radiotherapy and nephrectomy. The receptor source for this set is a woman aged 50 to 60 with renal cell carcinoma. Each CDR3 is given with its conserved first and last residue.

j_call v_call cdr3_aa
TRBJ2-2 TRBV19 CASSLTNTGELFF
TRBJ2-7 TRBV6-1 CASSAAGQGTEQYF
TRBJ1-1 TRBV5-4 CASSLVGSGEAFF
TRBJ1-6 TRBV14 CASSQEGRGNSPLHF
TRBJ1-1 TRBV5-1 CASSFSGTAMNTEAFF
TRBJ1-6 TRBV5-6 CASTPGRAGNSPLHF
TRBJ2-3 TRBV11-2 CASSLDGGRTDTQYF
TRBJ1-1 TRBV18 CATLGQANTEAFF
TRBJ2-7 TRBV5-1 CASSSDISYEQYF
TRBJ1-1 TRBV7-2 CASSLSGGTEAFF
TRBJ1-3 TRBV5-1 CASSLGGEGSPSGNTIYF
TRBJ2-2 TRBV4-3 CASSQEARSNTGELFF
TRBJ1-5 TRBV7-9 CASSSTLSGQPQHF
TRBJ1-1 TRBV7-8 CASRSRDHTEAFF
TRBJ2-3 TRBV5-1 CASSLEVLTDTQYF
TRBJ1-2 TRBV7-2 CASSEGTGRNYGYTF
TRBJ2-1 TRBV4-1 CASSQVGLKNEQFF
TRBJ2-5 TRBV4-1 CASSQVWGEETQYF
TRBJ2-5 TRBV6-6 CASSRPGGETQYF
TRBJ2-7 TRBV5-1 CASSPGTGAYEQYF
TRBJ1-1 TRBV7-3 CASSLSGPNTEAFF
TRBJ2-3 TRBV19 CASSKPGQGTDTQYF
TRBJ2-3 TRBV7-7 CASSPTSGADTQYF
TRBJ2-7 TRBV7-2 CASSLASKAEQYF
TRBJ1-4 TRBV19 CASSIQPGAEKLFF
TRBJ2-5 TRBV11-2 CASSVRTPGTGGETQYF
TRBJ1-2 TRBV6-5 CASSSPGQGAYGYTF
TRBJ1-1 TRBV9 CASSVGTANTEAFF
TRBJ1-2 TRBV19 CASSPGGLGGGYTF
TRBJ1-1 TRBV6-6 CASSTGDPKVAFF
TRBJ1-1 TRBV29-1 CSAGIGTAEAFF